This entry lists 21 T cell receptor beta chains sequenced from one sample in a study of blood T cell repertoires in COVID-19. Assay: immunoSEQ multiplex PCR; the TCRdb copy retains only in-frame clones and omits some. The sample has more than 150,000 clones; roughly 80% are singletons. The sequencing input was PBMCs or T cells enriched from blood (not recorded which). All receptors derive from a man between 60 and 75 years old who had been exposed to COVID-19.

The rearrangement uses TRBV6-2 or TRBV6-3 and TRBJ2-2, with D possibly being TRBD2 (5 bases). V lost 6 bases, J lost 10 bases, and 15 bases lay in between. Germline V gene data show CDR1 as MNHEY and CDR2 as SVGEGT. The CDR3 extends over 13 amino acids. CDR3 nucleotides: TGTGCCAGCAGCCCAACTAGTCCACTGGAGCTGTTTTTT. This encodes CASSPTSPLELFF.

The gene calls are TRBV25-1 and TRBJ1-1; TRBD1 matches 7 bases. Germline V gene lookup returns CDR1 MGHDK and CDR2 SYGVNS. The junction had 8 bases not matched to a gene; V was cut back by 6 bases and J by 7 bases. The CDR3 is 13 residues long. The CDR3 DNA follows: TGTGCCAGCAGCGGACAGGTATCGGGTGAAGCTTTCTTT. The encoded protein is CASSGQVSGEAFF.

The chain recombines TRBV7-8 with TRBJ2-1; 7 nucleotides align to TRBD2. The CDR3 is 16 amino acids. V was pared by 4 bases and J by 3 bases, with 9 bases of the junction left unmatched. The germline V gene has CDR1 SGHVS and CDR2 FQNEAQ. CDR3 DNA sequence: TGTGCCAGCAGCTCCTACCGGGGGGTTTACTACAATGAGCAGTTCTTC. Translating it yields CASSSYRGVYYNEQFF.

The chain recombines TRBV18 with TRBJ2-5; D unresolved. Trimming cost V 1 base and J 2 bases, with 8 bases left between them. In germline, CDR1 is KGHSH, CDR2 LQKENI. The CDR3 consists of 14 residues. The DNA of the CDR3 is TGTGCCAGCTCACCACTGTCGGAGCAAGAGACCCAGTACTTC. Amino acids: CASSPLSEQETQYF.

The genes are TRBV29-1 and TRBJ1-5; the D gene is possibly TRBD1 (5 bases). The CDR3 length is 15 residues. Germline loops: CDR1 SQVTM, CDR2 ANQGSEA. Trimming left V 3 bases short and J 3 bases short, with 15 bases between. CDR3 nucleotide sequence: TGCAGCGTTGAGGTCAGGGCGTCCCCCAATCAGCCCCAGCATTTT. It translates to CSVEVRASPNQPQHF.

The chain uses TRBV3-1 (or the pseudogene TRBV3-2) and TRBJ2-7, with D hard to call. Germline V gene lookup returns CDR1 LGHDT and CDR2 YNNKEL (reference sequence). The V and J ends lost 6 bases and 1 base respectively, with 16 bases between them. This CDR3 spans 15 amino acids. In DNA form, the CDR3 reads TGTGCCAGCAGTCACCTTACCGGAGTTTCCTACGAGCAGTACTTC. Translation gives CASSHLTGVSYEQYF.

CDR3 in amino acids: CASSLRGQGANTGELFF. The CDR3, as DNA: TGTGCCAGCAGCTTGAGGGGCCAGGGGGCGAACACCGGGGAGCTGTTTTTT. The V call is TRBV11-2, the J call TRBJ2-2; TRBD1 matches 7 bases. Germline V lookup: CDR1 SGHAT, CDR2 FQNNGV. The V gene end was trimmed by 3 bases and the J gene end by 0 bases; junction bases not matched to a gene: 7. This CDR3 contains 17 residues. The full variable domain, rest sourced from reference TRBV11-2 and TRBJ2-2, is EAGVAQSPRYKIIEKRQSVAFWCNPISGHATLYWYQQILGQGPKLLIQFQNNGVVDDSQLPKDRFSAERLKGVDSTLKIQPAKLEDSAVYLCASSLRGQGANTGELFFGEGSRLTVL.

The V call is TRBV5-5, the J call TRBJ1-5; possibly TRBD1 for D (5 bases). In germline, CDR1 is SGHKS, CDR2 YYEKEE (reference sequence). The CDR3 covers 12 residues. The germline V and J ends were trimmed by 7 bases and 3 bases, with 8 bases remaining between them. The CDR3, as DNA: TGTGCCAGCTCGGGGGACAATCAGCCCCAGCATTTT. This gives the protein CASSGDNQPQHF.

The chain uses TRBV11-2 and TRBJ2-7; 9 nucleotides agree with TRBD1. Germline CDR1 reads SGHAT; CDR2 reads FQNNGV. V gave up 4 bases and J gave up 9 bases; unmatched junction bases: 13. The CDR3 is made up of 15 amino acids. CDR3: CASSSYRGQGLGQYF. The CDR3 DNA sequence: TGTGCCAGCAGCTCGTACAGGGGGCAGGGATTGGGGCAGTACTTC.

The V call is TRBV7-9, the J call TRBJ2-2, with 13 bases matching TRBD2. The CDR3 consists of 19 residues. V shed 1 base and J 3 bases; nucleotides not matched to a gene: 8. Germline V CDR1 and CDR2: SEHNR, FQNEAQ (reference sequence). CDR3 sequence: CASSLGLRTSGSHTGELFF. The CDR3, as DNA: TGTGCCAGCAGCTTAGGTTTGAGGACTAGCGGGAGTCACACCGGGGAGCTGTTTTTT. Together with reference TRBV7-9 and TRBJ2-2, the CDR3 gives the full variable domain: DTGVSQNPRHKITKRGQNVTFRCDPISEHNRLYWYRQTLGQGPEFLTYFQNEAQLEKSRLLSDRFSAERPKGSFSTLEIQRTEQGDSAMYLCASSLGLRTSGSHTGELFFGEGSRLTVL.

This clone occurred a few times. The V call is TRBV4-3, the J call TRBJ2-7; 8 positions match TRBD2. CDR1 is LGHNA and CDR2 is YSLEER in the germline V gene. Losses at the gene ends were 6 bases for V and 2 bases for J; bases not matched to a gene: 6. This CDR3 has 14 residues. The CDR3 nucleotides read TGCGCCAGCAGTCATACTAGCGGCGCCTACGAGCAGTACTTC. This encodes CASSHTSGAYEQYF.

The chain carries TRBV30 and TRBJ2-6; 13 nucleotides agree with TRBD2. This CDR3 is built from 22 residues. The junction had 14 bases not matched to a gene; V was cut back by 0 bases and J by 0 bases. Per germline, CDR1 GTSNPN and CDR2 SVGIG (reference sequence). CDR3 region: CAWSVLRGRTSGRGSGANVLTF. The DNA for the CDR3 is TGTGCCTGGAGTGTACTGCGCGGCCGGACTAGCGGGAGAGGCTCTGGGGCCAACGTCCTGACTTTC.

The chain employs TRBV19 and TRBJ1-3; D remains unclear. Germline CDR1 is LNHDA and CDR2 is SQIVND (reference sequence). CDR3 length: 18 residues. The V gene lost 0 bases and the J gene lost 0 bases, with 15 bases spanning the gap. The CDR3 DNA reads TGTGCCAGTAGTATAGATCTCCCGGTTGCACTCTCTGGAAACACCATATATTTT. Protein product: CASSIDLPVALSGNTIYF.

The chain joins TRBV20-1 to TRBJ2-1; 9 bases are shared with TRBD2. Germline V gives CDR1 DFQATT, CDR2 SNEGSKA (reference sequence). The junction had 7 bases not matched to a gene; V was cut back by 3 bases and J by 1 base. This CDR3 has 16 amino acids. The CDR3 here is CSASALAGSSYNEQFF. DNA for the CDR3: TGCAGTGCTAGTGCCCTAGCGGGATCTTCCTACAATGAGCAGTTCTTC.

V gene TRBV5-3 combines with J gene TRBJ1-5; TRBD1 matches 9 bases. TRBV5-3 is treated as an ORF (open reading frame) with a function not yet certain. This CDR3 contains 17 residues. J gave up 7 bases and V 1 base, and 12 bases lay outside the gene matches. CDR3 bases: TGTGCCAGAAGCTTGTCAGGGGACAGGGCCACCCGGCAGCCCCAGCATTTT. As protein: CARSLSGDRATRQPQHF.

The table lists this clone with a few counts. This sequence joins TRBV6-4 and TRBJ1-1, with unresolved D. The germline V and J ends were trimmed by 4 bases and 2 bases, with 11 bases remaining between them. The CDR3 consists of 14 residues. Germline assignment: CDR1 MRHNA and CDR2 SNTAGT. CDR3 amino acids: CASSVSRDNTEAFF. As DNA, the CDR3 is TGTGCCAGCAGTGTATCGCGGGATAACACTGAAGCTTTCTTT.

The chain is built from TRBV11-2 and TRBJ1-1; TRBD1 matches at 8 bases. CDR3 length: 16 amino acids. The V gene's germline CDR1 is SGHAT and CDR2 FQNNGV. J lost 7 bases, V lost 0 bases, and 10 bases had no gene match. CDR3 region: CASSLESRGRVGEAFF. The CDR3 DNA reads TGTGCCAGCAGCTTAGAGTCCAGGGGGCGCGTCGGTGAAGCTTTCTTT.

This sequence joins TRBV4-3 and TRBJ2-1, with TRBD2 as a possible D gene (6 bases). This CDR3 comprises 13 residues. Germline V gives CDR1 LGHNA, CDR2 YSLEER. Trimming took off 5 bases at V and 5 bases at J, with 10 bases between the two ends. Here the CDR3 reads CASSTGLHNEQFF. CDR3 nucleotide sequence: TGCGCCAGCAGCACCGGACTACACAATGAGCAGTTCTTC.

The chain carries TRBV2 and TRBJ2-6; weak D call: TRBD1 (6 bases). The length of the CDR3 is 18 residues. With 3 bases removed from V and 4 bases from J, the gap between germline ends came to 19 bases. The germline CDR1 and CDR2 sequences are SNHLY and FYNNEI. The CDR3: CASSERVVGAGGANVLTF. CDR3 DNA: TGTGCCAGCAGTGAGCGAGTCGTGGGGGCGGGCGGGGCCAACGTCCTGACTTTC.

The CDR3 loop reads CASSYHTIGTEAFF. As DNA, the CDR3 is TGTGCCAGCAGTTACCATACAATTGGTACTGAAGCTTTCTTT. The chain has TRBV6-5 and TRBJ1-1; D gene ambiguous. This CDR3 is 14 amino acids long. Germline loops: CDR1 MNHEY, CDR2 SVGAGI. Trimming stripped 2 bases from V and 5 bases from J, with 12 bases between.

V gene TRBV5-1 combines with J gene TRBJ1-5; D gene ambiguous. Trimming cost V 4 bases and J 6 bases, with 14 bases left between them. This CDR3 has 14 amino acids. Per germline, CDR1 SGHRS and CDR2 YFSETQ. In DNA, the CDR3 is TGCGCCAGCAGCCCCGACCAAAGCGGTCAGCCCCAGCATTTT. Residues: CASSPDQSGQPQHF.